The clone carrying this T cell receptor (beta chain) was found many times. This sample is drawn from a study of T-cell reconstitution after alpha-beta-depleted transplantation in children. It was with unique molecular identifiers that the TCRbeta library was prepared. One entry per CDR3 protein, called by TCRdb with MiXCR from the PCR reads. Here the sample spans around 250,000 distinct CDR3 sequences, nearly 10% being singletons. The CDR3 runs 14 residues. The V gene's germline CDR1 is SGDLS and CDR2 YYNGEE. V was shortened by 5 bases and J by 0 bases, with 12 bases between the two germline ends. The TCR sequence derives from a human donor who donated a stem cell graft to a child with SCID. Here the sequenced sample was PBMCs from the stem cell graft donor, taken from the stem cell graft. The chain recombines TRBV9 with TRBJ2-7; D tentatively reads TRBD1 or TRBD2 (5 bases each). DNA for the CDR3: TGTGCCAGCAGTGTTGGGACGGACTCCTACGAGCAGTACTTC. Its protein is CASSVGTDSYEQYF.